This entry concerns a single T cell receptor beta chain. Antigen: not known. This CDR3 has 15 amino acids. Germline CDR1 is KGHDR and CDR2 is SFDVKD. The sample comes from a study of T cells expressing NK-cell markers. Study as a whole: Source material for TCR beta repertoires consisted of sorted CD3+CD56+NKG2C+, CD3+CD56+NKG2C- and CD3+CD56-NKG2C+ T cells. Study outcomes and limitations: A few of the donors also had these clonotypes leading their CD3+CD56-NKG2C+ fraction.

TCRdb reprocessed the 5' RACE reads, with one entry per CDR3 protein and no DNA. This table holds about 460,000 distinct CDR3 sequences. Sequencing was carried out using blood T cells: a sorted CD56 or NKG2C T cell subset, CD4+ or CD8+ T cells, or bulk PBMC T cells (not recorded which). The sequence was collected from a woman in her forties or fifties in good health. The chain couples TRBV24-1 to TRBJ2-2; the TRBD2 assignment by TCRdb is unverifiable without DNA. CDR3 residues: CATSEEGGKPGELFF.